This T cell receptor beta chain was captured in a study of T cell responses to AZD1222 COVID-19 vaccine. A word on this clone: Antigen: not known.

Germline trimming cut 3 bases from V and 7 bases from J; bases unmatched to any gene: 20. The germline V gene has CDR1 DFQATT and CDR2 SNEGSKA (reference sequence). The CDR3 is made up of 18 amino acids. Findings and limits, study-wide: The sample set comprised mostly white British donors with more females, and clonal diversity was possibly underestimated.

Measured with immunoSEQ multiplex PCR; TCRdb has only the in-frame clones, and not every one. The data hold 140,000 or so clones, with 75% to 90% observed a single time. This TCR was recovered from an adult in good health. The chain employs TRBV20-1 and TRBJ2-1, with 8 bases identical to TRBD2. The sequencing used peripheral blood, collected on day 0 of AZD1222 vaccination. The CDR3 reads CSASGLESGSPRGNEQFF. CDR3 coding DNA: TGCAGTGCTAGTGGATTGGAAAGCGGGAGCCCAAGGGGGAATGAGCAGTTCTTC.